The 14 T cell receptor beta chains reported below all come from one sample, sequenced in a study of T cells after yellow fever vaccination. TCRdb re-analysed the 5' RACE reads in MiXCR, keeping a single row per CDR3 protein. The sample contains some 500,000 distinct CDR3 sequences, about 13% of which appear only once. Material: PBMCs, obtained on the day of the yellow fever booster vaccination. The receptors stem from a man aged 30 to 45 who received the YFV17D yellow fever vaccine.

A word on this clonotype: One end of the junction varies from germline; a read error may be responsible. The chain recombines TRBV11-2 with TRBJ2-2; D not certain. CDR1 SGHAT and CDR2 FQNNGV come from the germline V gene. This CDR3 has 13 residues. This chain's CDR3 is CDSSPTNTGELFF. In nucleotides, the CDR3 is TGTGACAGCAGCCCAACAAACACCGGGGAGCTGTTTTTT.

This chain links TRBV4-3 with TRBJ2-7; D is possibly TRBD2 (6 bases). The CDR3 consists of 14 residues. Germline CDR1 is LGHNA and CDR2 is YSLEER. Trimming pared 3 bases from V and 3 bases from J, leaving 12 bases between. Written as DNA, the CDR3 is TGCGCCAGCAGCCAGCAGCGGGTTAGCTACGAGCAGTACTTC. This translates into CASSQQRVSYEQYF.

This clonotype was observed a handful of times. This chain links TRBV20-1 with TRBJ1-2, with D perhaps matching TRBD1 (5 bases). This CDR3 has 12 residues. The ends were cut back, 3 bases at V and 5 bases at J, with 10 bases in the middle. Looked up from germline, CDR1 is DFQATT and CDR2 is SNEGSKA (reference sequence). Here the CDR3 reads CSASGAEYGYTF. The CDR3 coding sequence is TGCAGTGCTAGTGGGGCAGAATATGGCTACACCTTC.

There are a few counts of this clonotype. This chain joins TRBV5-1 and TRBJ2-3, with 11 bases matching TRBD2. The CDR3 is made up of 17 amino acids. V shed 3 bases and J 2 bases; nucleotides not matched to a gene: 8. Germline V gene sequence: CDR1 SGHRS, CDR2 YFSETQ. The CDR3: CASSYGTSGDITDTQYF. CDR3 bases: TGCGCCAGCAGCTACGGGACTAGCGGAGACATCACAGATACGCAGTATTTT.

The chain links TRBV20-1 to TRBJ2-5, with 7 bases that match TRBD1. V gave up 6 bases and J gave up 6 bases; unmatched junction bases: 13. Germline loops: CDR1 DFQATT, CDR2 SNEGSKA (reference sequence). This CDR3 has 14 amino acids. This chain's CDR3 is CSAPGFDRAKTQYF. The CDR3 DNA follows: TGCAGTGCCCCGGGATTTGACAGGGCGAAGACCCAGTACTTC.

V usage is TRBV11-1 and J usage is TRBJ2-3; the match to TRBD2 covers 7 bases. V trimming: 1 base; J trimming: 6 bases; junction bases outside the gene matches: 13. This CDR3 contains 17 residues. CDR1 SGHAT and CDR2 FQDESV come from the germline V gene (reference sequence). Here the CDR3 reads CASSLGLGGGPRDTQYF. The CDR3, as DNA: TGTGCCAGCAGCTTAGGTCTCGGGGGAGGGCCAAGGGATACGCAGTATTTT.

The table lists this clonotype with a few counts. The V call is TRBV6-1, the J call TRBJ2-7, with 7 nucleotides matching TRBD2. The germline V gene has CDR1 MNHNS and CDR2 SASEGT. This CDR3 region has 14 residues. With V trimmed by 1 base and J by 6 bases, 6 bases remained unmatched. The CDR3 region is CASSEVEREGEQYF. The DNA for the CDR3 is TGTGCCAGCAGTGAAGTGGAAAGGGAGGGCGAGCAGTACTTC.

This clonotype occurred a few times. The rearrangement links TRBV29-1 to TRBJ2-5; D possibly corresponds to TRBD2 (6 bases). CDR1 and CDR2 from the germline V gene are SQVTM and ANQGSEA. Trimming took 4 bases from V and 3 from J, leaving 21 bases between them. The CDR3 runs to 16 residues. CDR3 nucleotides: TGCAGCGTTGTTCCGTGGGAGGTGGGCCTGAAAGAGACCCAGTACTTC. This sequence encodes CSVVPWEVGLKETQYF.

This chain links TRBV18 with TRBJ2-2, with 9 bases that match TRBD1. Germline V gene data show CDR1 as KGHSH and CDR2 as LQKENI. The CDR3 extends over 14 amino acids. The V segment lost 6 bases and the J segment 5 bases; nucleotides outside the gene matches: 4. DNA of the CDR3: TGTGCCAGCTCTACAGGGGGCCCTACCGGGGAGCTGTTTTTT. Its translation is CASSTGGPTGELFF.

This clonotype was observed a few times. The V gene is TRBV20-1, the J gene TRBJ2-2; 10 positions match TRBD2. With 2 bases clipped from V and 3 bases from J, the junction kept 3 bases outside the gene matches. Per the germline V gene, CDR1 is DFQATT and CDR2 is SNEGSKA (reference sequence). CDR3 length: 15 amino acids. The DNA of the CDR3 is TGCAGTGCTAGACCTAGCGGGGGAGACACCGGGGAGCTGTTTTTT. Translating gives CSARPSGGDTGELFF.

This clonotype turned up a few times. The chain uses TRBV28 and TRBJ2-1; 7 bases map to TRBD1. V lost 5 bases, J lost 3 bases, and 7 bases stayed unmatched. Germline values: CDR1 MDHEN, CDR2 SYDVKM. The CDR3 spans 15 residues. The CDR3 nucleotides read TGTGCCAGCAGTCGACAGGGACACTTCTACAATGAGCAGTTCTTC. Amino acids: CASSRQGHFYNEQFF.

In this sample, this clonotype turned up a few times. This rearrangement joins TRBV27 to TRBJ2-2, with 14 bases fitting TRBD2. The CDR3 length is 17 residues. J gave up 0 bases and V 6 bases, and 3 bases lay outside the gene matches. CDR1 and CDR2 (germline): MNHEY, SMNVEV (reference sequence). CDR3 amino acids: CASRTSGRDTNTGELFF. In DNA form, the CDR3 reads TGTGCCAGCAGGACTAGCGGGAGGGATACGAACACCGGGGAGCTGTTTTTT.

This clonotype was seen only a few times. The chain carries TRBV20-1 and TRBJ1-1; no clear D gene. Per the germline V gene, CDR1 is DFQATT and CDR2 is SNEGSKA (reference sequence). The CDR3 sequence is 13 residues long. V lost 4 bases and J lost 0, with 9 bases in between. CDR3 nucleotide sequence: TGCAGTGCTACAGGCCATTTGAACACTGAAGCTTTCTTT. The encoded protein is CSATGHLNTEAFF.

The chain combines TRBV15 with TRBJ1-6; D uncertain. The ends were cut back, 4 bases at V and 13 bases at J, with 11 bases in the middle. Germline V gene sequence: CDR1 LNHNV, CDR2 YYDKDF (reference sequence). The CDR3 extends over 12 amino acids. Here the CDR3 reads CATSTTLNPLHF. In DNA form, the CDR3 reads TGTGCCACCAGCACTACCCTAAACCCCCTCCACTTT.